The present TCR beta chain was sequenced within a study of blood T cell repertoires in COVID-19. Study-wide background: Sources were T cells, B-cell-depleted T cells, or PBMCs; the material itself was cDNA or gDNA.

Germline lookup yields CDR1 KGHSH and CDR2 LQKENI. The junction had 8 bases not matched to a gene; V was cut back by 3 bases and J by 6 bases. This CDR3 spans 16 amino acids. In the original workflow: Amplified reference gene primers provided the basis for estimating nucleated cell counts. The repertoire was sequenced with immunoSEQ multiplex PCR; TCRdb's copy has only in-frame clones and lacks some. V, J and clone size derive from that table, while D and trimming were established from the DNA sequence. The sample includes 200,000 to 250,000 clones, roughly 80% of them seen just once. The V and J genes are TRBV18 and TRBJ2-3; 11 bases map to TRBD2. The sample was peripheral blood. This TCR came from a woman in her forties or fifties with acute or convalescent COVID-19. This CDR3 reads CASSPELAGGLDTQYF. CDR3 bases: TGTGCCAGCTCACCTGAGCTAGCGGGAGGTTTGGATACGCAGTATTTT.